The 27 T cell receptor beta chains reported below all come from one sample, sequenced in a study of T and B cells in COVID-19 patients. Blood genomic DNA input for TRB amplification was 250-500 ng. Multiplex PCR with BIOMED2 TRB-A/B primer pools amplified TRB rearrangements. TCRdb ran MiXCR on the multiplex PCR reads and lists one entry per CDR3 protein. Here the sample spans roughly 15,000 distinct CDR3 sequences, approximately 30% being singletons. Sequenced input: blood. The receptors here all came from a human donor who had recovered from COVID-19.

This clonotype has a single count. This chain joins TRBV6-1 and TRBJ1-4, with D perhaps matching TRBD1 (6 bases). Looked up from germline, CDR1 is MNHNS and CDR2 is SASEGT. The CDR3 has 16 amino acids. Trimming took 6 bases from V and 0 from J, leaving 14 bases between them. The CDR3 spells CASRRDNSATNEKLFF. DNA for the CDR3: TGTGCCAGCAGGAGGGACAATTCCGCAACTAATGAAAAACTGTTTTTT.

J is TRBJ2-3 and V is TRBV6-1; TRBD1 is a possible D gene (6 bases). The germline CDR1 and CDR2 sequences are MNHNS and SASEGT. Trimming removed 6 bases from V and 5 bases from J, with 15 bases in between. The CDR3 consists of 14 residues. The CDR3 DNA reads TGTGCCAGCAGCGAGAGGGGGTTGGAAGATACGCAGTATTTT. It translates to CASSERGLEDTQYF.

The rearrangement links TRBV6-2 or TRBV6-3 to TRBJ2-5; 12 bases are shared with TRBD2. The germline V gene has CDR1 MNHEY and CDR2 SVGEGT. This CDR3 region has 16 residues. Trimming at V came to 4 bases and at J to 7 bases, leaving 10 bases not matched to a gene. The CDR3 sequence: CASSFATSGGLGTQYF. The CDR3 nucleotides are TGTGCCAGCAGTTTCGCGACTAGCGGGGGCCTCGGGACCCAGTACTTC.

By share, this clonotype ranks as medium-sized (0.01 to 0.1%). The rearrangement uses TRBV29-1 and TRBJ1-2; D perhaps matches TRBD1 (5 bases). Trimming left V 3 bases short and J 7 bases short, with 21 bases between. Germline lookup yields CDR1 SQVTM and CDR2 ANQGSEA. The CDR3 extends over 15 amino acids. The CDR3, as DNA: TGCAGCGTTGATAGGAGGGGCCGGGGAATTGGTGGCTACACCTTC. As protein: CSVDRRGRGIGGYTF.

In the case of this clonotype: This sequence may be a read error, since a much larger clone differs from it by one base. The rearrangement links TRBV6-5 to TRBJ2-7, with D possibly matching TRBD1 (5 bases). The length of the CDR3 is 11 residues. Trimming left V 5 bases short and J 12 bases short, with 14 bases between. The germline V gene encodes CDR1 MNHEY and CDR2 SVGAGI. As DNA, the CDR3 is TGTGCCAGCAGTAACAGGTTGGGGCTGTACTTC. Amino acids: CASSNRLGLYF.

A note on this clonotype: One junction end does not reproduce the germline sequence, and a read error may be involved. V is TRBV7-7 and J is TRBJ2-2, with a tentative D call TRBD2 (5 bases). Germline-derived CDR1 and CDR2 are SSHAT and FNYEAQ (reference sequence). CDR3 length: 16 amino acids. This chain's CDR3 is CASSTGWGIVSGELFF. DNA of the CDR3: TGTGCTAGCAGCACGGGATGGGGAATAGTCTCCGGGGAGCTGTTTTTT.

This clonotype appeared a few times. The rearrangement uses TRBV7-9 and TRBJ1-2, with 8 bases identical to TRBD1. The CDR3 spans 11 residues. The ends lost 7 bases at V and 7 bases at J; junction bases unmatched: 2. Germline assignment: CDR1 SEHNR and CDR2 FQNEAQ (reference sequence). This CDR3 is CASNTGGGYTF. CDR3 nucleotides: TGTGCCAGCAACACAGGGGGTGGCTACACCTTC.

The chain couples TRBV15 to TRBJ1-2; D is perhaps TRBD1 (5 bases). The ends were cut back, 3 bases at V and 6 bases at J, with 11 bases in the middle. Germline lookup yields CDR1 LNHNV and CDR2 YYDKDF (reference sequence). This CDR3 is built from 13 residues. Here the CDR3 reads CATSRAGQNGYTF. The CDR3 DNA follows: TGTGCCACCAGCAGGGCAGGGCAGAATGGCTACACCTTC.

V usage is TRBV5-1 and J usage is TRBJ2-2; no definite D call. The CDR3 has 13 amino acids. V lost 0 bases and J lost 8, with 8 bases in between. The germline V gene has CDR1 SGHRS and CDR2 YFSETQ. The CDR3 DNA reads TGCGCCAGCAGCTTGGAATTTAGGGGGGAGCTGTTTTTT. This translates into CASSLEFRGELFF.

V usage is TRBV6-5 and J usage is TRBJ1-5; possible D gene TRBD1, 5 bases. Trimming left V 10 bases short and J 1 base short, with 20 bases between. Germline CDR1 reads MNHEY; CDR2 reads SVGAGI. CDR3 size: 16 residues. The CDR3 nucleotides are TGTGCCACGTCCCGGGATGGGGGGGTGAGCAATCAGCCCCAGCATTTT. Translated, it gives CATSRDGGVSNQPQHF.

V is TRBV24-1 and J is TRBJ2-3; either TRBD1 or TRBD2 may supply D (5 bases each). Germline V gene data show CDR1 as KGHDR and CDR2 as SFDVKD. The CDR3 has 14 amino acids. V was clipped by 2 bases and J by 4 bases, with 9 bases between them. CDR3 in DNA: TGTGCCACCAGTGATTCAGGGAGCGCAGATACGCAGTATTTT. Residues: CATSDSGSADTQYF.

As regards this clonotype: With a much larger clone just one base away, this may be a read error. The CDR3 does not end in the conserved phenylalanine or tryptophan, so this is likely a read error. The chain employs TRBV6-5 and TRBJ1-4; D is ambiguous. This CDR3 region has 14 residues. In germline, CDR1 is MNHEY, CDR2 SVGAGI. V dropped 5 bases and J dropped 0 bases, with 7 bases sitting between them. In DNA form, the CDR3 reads TGTGCCAGCAGTAGACCCGCAACTAATGAAAAACTGTTTTAT. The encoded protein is CASSRPATNEKLFY.

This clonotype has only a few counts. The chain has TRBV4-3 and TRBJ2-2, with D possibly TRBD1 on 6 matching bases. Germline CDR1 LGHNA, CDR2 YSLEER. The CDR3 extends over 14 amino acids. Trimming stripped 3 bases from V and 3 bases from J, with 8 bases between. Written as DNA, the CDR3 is TGCGCCAGCAGCCAGGGACATCACACCGGGGAGCTGTTTTTT. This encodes CASSQGHHTGELFF.

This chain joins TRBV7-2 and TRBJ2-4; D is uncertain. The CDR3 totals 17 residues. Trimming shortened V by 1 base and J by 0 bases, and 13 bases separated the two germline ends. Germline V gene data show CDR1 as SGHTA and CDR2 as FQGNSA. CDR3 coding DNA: TGTGCCAGCAGCTTAGACTTCCCCACCCTAGCCAAAAACATTCAGTACTTC. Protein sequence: CASSLDFPTLAKNIQYF.

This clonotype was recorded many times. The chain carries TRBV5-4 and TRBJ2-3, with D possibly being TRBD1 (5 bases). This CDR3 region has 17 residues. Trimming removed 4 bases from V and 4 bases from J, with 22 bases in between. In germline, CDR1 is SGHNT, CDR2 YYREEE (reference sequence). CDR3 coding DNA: TGTGCCAGCAGCACTTTTTACGGGCAGGGTTCCTCAGATACGCAGTATTTT. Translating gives CASSTFYGQGSSDTQYF.

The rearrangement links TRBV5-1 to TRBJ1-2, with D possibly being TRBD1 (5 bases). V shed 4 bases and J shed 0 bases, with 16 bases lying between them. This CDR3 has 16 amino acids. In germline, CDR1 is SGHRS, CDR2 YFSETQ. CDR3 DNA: TGCGCCAGCAGCACAGGAATTACAAGTACTAACTATGGCTACACCTTC. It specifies CASSTGITSTNYGYTF.

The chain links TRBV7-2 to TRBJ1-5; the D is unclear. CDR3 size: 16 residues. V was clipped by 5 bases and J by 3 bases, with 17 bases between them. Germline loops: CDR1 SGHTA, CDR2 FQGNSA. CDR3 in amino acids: CASSPEIGVVNQPQHF. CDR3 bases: TGTGCCAGCAGCCCAGAGATTGGGGTGGTCAATCAGCCCCAGCATTTT.

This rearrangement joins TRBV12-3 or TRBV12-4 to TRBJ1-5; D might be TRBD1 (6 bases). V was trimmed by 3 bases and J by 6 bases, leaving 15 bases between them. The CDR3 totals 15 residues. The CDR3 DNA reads TGTGCCAGCAGTTTTAGATGGGGGGCGACTCAGCCCCAGCATTTT. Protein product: CASSFRWGATQPQHF.

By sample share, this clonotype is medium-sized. The CDR3 loop reads CASRPRLAERYEQFF. For the CDR3, the DNA is TGTGCCAGCAGGCCTAGACTAGCGGAGAGGTATGAGCAGTTCTTC. The chain couples TRBV27 to TRBJ2-1, with 9 bases lining up with TRBD2. The germline CDR1 and CDR2 sequences are MNHEY and SMNVEV (reference sequence). V shed 6 bases, J shed 8 bases, and the junction held 11 bases outside the gene matches. The CDR3 has 15 residues.

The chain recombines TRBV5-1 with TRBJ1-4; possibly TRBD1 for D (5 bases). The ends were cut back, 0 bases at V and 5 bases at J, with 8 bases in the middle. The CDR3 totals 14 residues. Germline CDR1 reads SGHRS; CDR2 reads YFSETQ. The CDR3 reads CASSLGQRNEKLFF. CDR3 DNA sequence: TGCGCCAGCAGCTTGGGACAGAGAAATGAAAAACTGTTTTTT.

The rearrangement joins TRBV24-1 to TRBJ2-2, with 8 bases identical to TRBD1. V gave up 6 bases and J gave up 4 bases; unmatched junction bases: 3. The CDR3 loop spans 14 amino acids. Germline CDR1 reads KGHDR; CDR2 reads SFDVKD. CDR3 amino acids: CATSQGAGTGELFF. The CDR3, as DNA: TGTGCCACCAGTCAGGGGGCCGGCACCGGGGAGCTGTTTTTT.

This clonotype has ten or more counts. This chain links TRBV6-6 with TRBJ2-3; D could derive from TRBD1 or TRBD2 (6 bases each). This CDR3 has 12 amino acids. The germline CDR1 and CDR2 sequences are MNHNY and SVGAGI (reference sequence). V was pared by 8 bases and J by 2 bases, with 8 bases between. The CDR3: CASGGHTDTQYF. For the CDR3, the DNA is TGTGCCAGCGGGGGGCACACAGATACGCAGTATTTT.

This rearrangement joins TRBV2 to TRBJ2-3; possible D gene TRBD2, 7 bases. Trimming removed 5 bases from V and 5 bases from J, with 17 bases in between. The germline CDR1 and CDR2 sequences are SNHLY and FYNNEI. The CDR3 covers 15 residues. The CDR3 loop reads CASSLRGGEGDTQYF. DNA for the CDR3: TGTGCCAGCAGTCTAAGGGGGGGAGAAGGAGATACGCAGTATTTT. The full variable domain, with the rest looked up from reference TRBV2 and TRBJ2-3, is EPEVTQTPSHQVTQMGQEVILRCVPISNHLYFYWYRQILGQKVEFLVSFYNNEISEKSEIFDDQFSVERPDGSNFTLKIRSTKLEDSAMYFCASSLRGGEGDTQYFGPGTRLTVL.

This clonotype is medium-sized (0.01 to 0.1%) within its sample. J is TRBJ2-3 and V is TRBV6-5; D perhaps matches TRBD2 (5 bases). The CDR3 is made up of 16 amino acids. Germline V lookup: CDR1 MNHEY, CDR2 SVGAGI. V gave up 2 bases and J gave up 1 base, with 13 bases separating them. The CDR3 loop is CASSYQFGDGTDTQYF. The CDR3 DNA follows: TGTGCCAGCAGTTACCAGTTCGGGGATGGCACAGATACGCAGTATTTT.

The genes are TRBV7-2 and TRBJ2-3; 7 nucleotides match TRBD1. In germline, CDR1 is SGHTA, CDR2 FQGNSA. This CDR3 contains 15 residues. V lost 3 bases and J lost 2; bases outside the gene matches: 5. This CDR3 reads CASSFSGTDTDTQYF. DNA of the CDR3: TGTGCCAGCAGCTTCTCCGGGACAGACACAGATACGCAGTATTTT.

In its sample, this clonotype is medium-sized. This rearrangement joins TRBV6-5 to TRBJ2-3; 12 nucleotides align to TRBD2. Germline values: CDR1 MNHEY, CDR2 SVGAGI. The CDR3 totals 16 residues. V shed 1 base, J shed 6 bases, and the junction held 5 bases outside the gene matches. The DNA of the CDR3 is TGTGCCAGCAGTTACTTGGCTAGCGGGGGGGCGGATACGCAGTATTTT. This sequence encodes CASSYLASGGADTQYF.

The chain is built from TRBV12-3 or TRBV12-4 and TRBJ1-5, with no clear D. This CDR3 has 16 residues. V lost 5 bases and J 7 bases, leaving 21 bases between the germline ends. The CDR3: CASSPTRSGSSQPQHF. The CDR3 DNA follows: TGTGCCAGCAGTCCTACTCGTTCAGGATCTAGCCAGCCCCAGCATTTT.